The following is a TCR beta chain sequence with its context. This sample was taken from a study of T cell changes during pregnancy in multiple sclerosis. Assay used: immunoSEQ multiplex PCR; TCRdb lists only in-frame clones, some missing. The table records 35,000 to 40,000 clones, about 93% of them present only once. The sequences come from CD4+ T cells from peripheral blood mononuclear cells, collected in the third trimester of pregnancy. This receptor was obtained from a female donor in good health, enrolled as a control in a pregnancy study.

In DNA, the CDR3 is TGTGCCAGCTCACTACAGGGGGCTAAAATAAACACCGGGGAGCTGTTTTTT. Residues: CASSLQGAKINTGELFF. This sequence joins TRBV18 and TRBJ2-2; 9 bases match TRBD1. Per germline, CDR1 KGHSH and CDR2 LQKENI. V lost 4 bases to trimming and J lost 2 bases; unmatched junction nucleotides: 8. The CDR3 is 17 amino acids.